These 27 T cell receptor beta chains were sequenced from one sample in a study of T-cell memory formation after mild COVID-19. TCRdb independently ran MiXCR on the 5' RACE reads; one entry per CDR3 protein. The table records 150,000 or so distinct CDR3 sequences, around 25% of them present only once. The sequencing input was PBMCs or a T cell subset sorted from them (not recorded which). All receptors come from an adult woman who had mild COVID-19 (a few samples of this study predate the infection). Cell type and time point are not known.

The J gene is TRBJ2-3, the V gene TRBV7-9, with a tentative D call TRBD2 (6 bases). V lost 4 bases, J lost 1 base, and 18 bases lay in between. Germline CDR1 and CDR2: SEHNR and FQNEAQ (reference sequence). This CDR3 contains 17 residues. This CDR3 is CASSSPTGTSGTDTQYF. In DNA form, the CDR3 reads TGTGCCAGCAGCTCCCCAACCGGGACTTCTGGCACAGATACGCAGTATTTT.

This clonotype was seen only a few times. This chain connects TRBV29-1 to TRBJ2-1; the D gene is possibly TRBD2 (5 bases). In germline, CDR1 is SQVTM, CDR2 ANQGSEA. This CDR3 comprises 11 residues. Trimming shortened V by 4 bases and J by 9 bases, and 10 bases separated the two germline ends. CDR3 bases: TGCAGCGTTGGACTATACCTTGAGCAGTTCTTC. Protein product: CSVGLYLEQFF.

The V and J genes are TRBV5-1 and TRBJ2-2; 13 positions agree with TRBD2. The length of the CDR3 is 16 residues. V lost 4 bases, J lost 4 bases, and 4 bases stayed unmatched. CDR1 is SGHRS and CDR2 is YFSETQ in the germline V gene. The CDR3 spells CASSPWTSGGTGELFF. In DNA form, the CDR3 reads TGCGCCAGCAGCCCGTGGACTAGCGGGGGCACCGGGGAGCTGTTTTTT. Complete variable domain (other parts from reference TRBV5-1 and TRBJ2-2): KAGVTQTPRYLIKTRGQQVTLSCSPISGHRSVSWYQQTPGQGLQFLFEYFSETQRNKGNFPGRFSGRQFSNSRSEMNVSTLELGDSALYLCASSPWTSGGTGELFFGEGSRLTVL.

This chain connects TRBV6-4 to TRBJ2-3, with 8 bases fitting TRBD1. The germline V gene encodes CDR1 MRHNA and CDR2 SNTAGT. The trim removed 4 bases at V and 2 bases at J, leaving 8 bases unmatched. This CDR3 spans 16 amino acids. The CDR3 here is CASSAADRDNTDTQYF. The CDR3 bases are TGTGCCAGCAGTGCCGCGGACAGGGATAACACAGATACGCAGTATTTT.

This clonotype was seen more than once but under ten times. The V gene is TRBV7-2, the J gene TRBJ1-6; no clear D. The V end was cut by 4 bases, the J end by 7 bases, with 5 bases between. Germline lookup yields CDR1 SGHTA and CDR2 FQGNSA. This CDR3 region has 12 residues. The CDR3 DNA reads TGTGCCAGCAGCTGGACGAATTCACCCCTCCACTTT. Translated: CASSWTNSPLHF.

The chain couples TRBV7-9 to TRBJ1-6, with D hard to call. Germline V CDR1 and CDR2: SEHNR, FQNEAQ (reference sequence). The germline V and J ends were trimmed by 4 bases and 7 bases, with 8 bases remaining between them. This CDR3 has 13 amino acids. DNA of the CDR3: TGTGCCAGCAGCTCCGCCCCGAATTCACCCCTCCACTTT. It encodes CASSSAPNSPLHF.

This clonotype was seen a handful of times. The CDR3 bases are TGTGCCAGCTCAACGACAGGGGGGAGTGAAAAACTGTTTTTT. This gives the protein CASSTTGGSEKLFF. The chain has TRBV18 and TRBJ1-4; 9 nucleotides line up with TRBD1. This CDR3 spans 14 amino acids. After removal of 5 bases from V and 7 bases from J, the junction contained 5 bases not matched to a gene. Germline loops: CDR1 KGHSH, CDR2 LQKENI.

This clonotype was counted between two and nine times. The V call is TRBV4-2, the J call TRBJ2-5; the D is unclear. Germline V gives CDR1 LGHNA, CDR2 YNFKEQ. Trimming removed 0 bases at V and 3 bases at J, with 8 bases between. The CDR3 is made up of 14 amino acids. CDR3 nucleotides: TGTGCCAGCAGCCAAGAGTCACGGGAAGAGACCCAGTACTTC. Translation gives CASSQESREETQYF.

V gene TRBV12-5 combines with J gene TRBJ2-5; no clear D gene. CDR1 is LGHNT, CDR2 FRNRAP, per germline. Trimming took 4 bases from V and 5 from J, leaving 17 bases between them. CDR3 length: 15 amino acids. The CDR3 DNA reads TGTGCTAGTGGTTCGGCAATATCCCCATCGGAGACCCAGTACTTC. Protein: CASGSAISPSETQYF.

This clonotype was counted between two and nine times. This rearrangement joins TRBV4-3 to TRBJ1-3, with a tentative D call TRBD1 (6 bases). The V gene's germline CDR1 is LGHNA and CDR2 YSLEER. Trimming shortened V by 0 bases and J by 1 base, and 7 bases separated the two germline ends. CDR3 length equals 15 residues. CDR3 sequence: CASSQDQGSGNTIYF. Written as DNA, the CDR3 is TGCGCCAGCAGCCAAGATCAGGGGTCTGGAAACACCATATATTTT.

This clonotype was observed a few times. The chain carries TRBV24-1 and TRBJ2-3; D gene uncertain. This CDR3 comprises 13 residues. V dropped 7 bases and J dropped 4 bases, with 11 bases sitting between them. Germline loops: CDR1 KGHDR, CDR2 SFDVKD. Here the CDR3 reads CATRGSNADTQYF. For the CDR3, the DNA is TGTGCCACCAGGGGTTCGAATGCAGATACGCAGTATTTT.

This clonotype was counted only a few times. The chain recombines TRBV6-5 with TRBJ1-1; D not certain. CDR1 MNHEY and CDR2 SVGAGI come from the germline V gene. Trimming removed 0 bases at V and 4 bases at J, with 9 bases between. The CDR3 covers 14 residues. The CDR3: CASSYSSTVTEAFF. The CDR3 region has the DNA TGTGCCAGCAGTTACTCGAGCACCGTCACTGAAGCTTTCTTT.

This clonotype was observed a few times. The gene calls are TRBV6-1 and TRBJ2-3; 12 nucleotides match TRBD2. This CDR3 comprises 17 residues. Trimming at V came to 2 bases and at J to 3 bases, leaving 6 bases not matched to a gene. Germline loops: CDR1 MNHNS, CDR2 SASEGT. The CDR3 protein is CASSELAGGGRTDTQYF. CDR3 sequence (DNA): TGTGCCAGCAGTGAACTAGCGGGGGGGGGCCGGACAGATACGCAGTATTTT.

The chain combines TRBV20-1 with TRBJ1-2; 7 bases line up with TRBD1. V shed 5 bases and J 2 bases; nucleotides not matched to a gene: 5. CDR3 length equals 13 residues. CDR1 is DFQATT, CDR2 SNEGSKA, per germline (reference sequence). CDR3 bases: TGCAGTGCTTCCAAGGACAGGAACTATGGCTACACCTTC. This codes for CSASKDRNYGYTF.

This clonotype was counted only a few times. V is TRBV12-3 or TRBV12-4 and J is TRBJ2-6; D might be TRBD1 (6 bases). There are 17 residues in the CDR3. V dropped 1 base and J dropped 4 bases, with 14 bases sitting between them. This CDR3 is CASSLEDSLWGANVLTF. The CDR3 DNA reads TGTGCCAGCAGTTTAGAGGACAGCCTATGGGGGGCCAACGTCCTGACTTTC.

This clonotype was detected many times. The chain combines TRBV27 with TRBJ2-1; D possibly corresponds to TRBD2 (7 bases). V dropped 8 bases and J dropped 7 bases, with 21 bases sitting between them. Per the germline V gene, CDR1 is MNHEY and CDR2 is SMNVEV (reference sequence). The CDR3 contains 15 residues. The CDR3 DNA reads TGTGCCAGCGTCGTCGGAGGGGGGGGCGAGAATGAGCAGTTCTTC. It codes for CASVVGGGGENEQFF.

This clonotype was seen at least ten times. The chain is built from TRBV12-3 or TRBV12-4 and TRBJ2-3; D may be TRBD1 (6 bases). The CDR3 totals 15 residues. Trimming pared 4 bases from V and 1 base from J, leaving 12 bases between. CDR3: CASSSGVPGTDTQYF. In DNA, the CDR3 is TGTGCCAGCAGTTCAGGGGTCCCTGGCACAGATACGCAGTATTTT.

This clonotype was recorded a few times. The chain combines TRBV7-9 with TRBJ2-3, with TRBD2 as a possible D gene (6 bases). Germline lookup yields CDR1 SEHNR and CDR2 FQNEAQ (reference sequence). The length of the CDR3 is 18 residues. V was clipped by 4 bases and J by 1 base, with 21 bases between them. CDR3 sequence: CASSSSSLETGGTDTQYF. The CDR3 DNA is TGTGCCAGCAGCTCGAGTAGCCTGGAGACGGGGGGCACAGATACGCAGTATTTT.

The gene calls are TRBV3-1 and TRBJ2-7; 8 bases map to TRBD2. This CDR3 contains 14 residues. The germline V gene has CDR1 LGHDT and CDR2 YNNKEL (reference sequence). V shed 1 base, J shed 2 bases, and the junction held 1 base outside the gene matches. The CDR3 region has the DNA TGTGCCAGCAGCCAAGCGGGACTAGCCTACGAGCAGTACTTC. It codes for CASSQAGLAYEQYF.

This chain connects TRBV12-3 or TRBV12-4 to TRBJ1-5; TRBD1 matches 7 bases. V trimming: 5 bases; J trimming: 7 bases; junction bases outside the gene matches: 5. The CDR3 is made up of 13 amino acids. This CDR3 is CASSGDSQQPQHF. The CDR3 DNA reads TGTGCCAGCAGTGGGGACAGCCAGCAGCCCCAGCATTTT.

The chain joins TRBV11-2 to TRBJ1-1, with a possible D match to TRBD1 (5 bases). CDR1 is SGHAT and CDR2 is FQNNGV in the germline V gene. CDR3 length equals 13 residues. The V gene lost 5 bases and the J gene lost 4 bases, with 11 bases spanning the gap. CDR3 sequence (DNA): TGTGCCAGCAGCCAGGGTCTCGGCACTGAAGCTTTCTTT. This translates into CASSQGLGTEAFF.

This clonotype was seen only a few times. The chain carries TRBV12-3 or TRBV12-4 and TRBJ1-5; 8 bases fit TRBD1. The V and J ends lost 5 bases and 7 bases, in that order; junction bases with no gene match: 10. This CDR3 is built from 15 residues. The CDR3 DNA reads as TGTGCCAGCAGTACCCCGACAGGGGTGGGACAGCCCCAGCATTTT. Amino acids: CASSTPTGVGQPQHF.

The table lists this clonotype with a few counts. The CDR3 region has the DNA TGTGCCAGCAGCTCATGGGGTCTCAAAAACATTCAGTACTTC. It yields the protein CASSSWGLKNIQYF. V usage is TRBV5-5 and J usage is TRBJ2-4; D gene unclear. Germline values: CDR1 SGHKS, CDR2 YYEKEE (reference sequence). Trimming took off 3 bases at V and 3 bases at J, with 10 bases between the two ends. The CDR3 is made up of 14 amino acids.

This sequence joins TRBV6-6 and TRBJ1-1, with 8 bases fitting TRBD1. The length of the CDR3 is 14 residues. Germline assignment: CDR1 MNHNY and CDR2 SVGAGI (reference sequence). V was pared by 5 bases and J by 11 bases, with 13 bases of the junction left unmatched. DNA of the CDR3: TGTGCCAGCAGTCACGACTGGACAGGGTTTGTTGCTTTCTTT. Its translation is CASSHDWTGFVAFF.

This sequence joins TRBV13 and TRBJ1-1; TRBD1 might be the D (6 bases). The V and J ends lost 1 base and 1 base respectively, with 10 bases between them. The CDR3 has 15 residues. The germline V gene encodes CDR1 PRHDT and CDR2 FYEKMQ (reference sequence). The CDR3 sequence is CASSLAGRGNTEAFF. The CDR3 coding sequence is TGTGCCAGCAGCTTAGCCGGCAGGGGGAACACTGAAGCTTTCTTT.

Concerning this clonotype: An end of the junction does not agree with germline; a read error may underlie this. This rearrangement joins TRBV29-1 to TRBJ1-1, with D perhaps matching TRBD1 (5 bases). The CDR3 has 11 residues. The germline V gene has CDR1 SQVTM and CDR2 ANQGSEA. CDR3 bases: TGCAGCGTTGAGGGACCTGTCGAGGCTTACTTT. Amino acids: CSVEGPVEAYF.

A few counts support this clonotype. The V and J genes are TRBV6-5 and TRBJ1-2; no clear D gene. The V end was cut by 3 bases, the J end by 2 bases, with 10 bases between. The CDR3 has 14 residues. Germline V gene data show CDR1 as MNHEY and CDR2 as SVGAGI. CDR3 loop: CASSYSPGNYGYTF. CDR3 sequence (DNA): TGTGCCAGCAGTTATTCCCCGGGAAACTATGGCTACACCTTC.